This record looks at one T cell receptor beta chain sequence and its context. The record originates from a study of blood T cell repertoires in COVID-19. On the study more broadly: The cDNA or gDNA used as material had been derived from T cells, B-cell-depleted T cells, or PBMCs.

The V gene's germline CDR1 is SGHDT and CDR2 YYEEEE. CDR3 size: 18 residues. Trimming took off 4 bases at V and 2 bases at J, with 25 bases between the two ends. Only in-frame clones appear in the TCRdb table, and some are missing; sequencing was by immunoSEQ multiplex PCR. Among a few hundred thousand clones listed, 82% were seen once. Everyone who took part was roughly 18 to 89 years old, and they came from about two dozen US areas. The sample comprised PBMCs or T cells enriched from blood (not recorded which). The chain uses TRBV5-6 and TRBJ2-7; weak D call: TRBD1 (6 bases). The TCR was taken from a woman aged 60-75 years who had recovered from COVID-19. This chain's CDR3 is CASSHPGAWTDPTYEQYF. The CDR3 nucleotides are TGTGCCAGCAGCCACCCAGGGGCTTGGACAGATCCTACCTACGAGCAGTACTTC.